This TCR beta chain was recovered during a study of T cells in Graves' hyperthyroidism and ophthalmopathy. Study-level results: Most clonotypes expanded in the thyroid (above 0.001) were also present in blood. Ophthalmopathy was told apart from stable hyperthyroidism by a 13 V-J model.

RNA transcripts provided the source from which TCR beta CDR3 regions were amplified. First-round RT-PCR with HTBI primers amplified the TCR CDR3 region. MiXCR, applied by TCRdb to the multiplex PCR reads, yields one record per CDR3 protein. The table lists around 60,000 distinct CDR3 sequences, 40% to 55% of them singletons, with around 12% in the top ten. This clonotype was seen a single time. Its antigen is as yet unknown. The germline CDR1 and CDR2 sequences are SGHTA and FQGTGA. The CDR3 covers 14 residues. V lost 6 bases to trimming and J lost 7 bases, with 15 bases between them. Uncontrolled infection, other autoimmune disease, pregnancy or lactation disqualified patients from enrolment. Clinical symptoms, serum thyroxine and TRAb, thyroid ultrasound and orbital computed tomography were used for the diagnoses.

The chain employs TRBV7-3 and TRBJ2-2; D perhaps matches TRBD2 (7 bases). The clonotype was recovered from a woman aged 25-40 years with Graves' ophthalmopathy. Sequences were obtained from blood. The CDR3 DNA reads TGTGCCAGCAGAGAGGGGCGGGGGCACGGGGAGCTGTTTTTT. Translation: CASREGRGHGELFF.